The next 21 T cell receptor beta chains were all read from a single sample in a study of neurological immune-mediated disorders. TCRdb re-analysed the 5' RACE reads in MiXCR, keeping a single row per CDR3 protein. The table lists 80,000 or so distinct CDR3 sequences, 9.4% of them singletons. Sequencing was done on a sample of PBMCs. Receptors originate from a man aged 45-65 years in good health.

This clonotype was found many times. The chain combines TRBV28 with TRBJ1-4; D might be TRBD1 (5 bases). Germline CDR1 and CDR2: MDHEN and SYDVKM. The CDR3 covers 15 residues. V dropped 3 bases and J dropped 0 bases, with 8 bases sitting between them. CDR3 sequence: CASSLGETTNEKLFF. The CDR3 DNA is TGTGCCAGCAGTTTGGGGGAAACAACTAATGAAAAACTGTTTTTT.

The table lists this clonotype with many counts. The V and J genes are TRBV7-2 and TRBJ2-7; TRBD1 aligns across 11 bases. Per germline, CDR1 SGHTA and CDR2 FQGNSA. This CDR3 region has 15 residues. Trimming removed 5 bases from V and 1 base from J; junction bases left unmatched: 4. The CDR3 sequence is CASSGRDRGSYEQYF. Written as DNA, the CDR3 is TGTGCCAGCAGCGGCAGGGACAGGGGGTCCTACGAGCAGTACTTC.

This clonotype was observed at least ten times. V and J are TRBV5-1 and TRBJ1-3, with D maybe TRBD1 (6 bases). Looked up from germline, CDR1 is SGHRS and CDR2 is YFSETQ. Trimming removed 3 bases at V and 0 bases at J, with 10 bases between. This CDR3 spans 15 amino acids. The DNA of the CDR3 is TGCGCCAGCAGCTCCCAGGGGACCTCTGGAAACACCATATATTTT. Residues: CASSSQGTSGNTIYF.

This clonotype appeared many times. DNA of the CDR3: TGCAGTGCTAGCCGGGACAGGGGGCCCTACGAGCAGTACTTC. This encodes CSASRDRGPYEQYF. The chain uses TRBV20-1 and TRBJ2-7, with 12 nucleotides matching TRBD1. The CDR3 has 14 amino acids. V shed 3 bases and J 2 bases; nucleotides not matched to a gene: 2. The germline V gene has CDR1 DFQATT and CDR2 SNEGSKA (reference sequence).

This clonotype occurred many times. V gene TRBV7-9 combines with J gene TRBJ2-6; no clear D. CDR1 is SEHNR and CDR2 is FQNEAQ in the germline V gene (reference sequence). V gave up 5 bases and J gave up 1 base, with 12 bases separating them. CDR3 length: 16 residues. The CDR3: CASSSPWESGANVLTF. CDR3 nucleotide sequence: TGTGCCAGCAGCAGCCCATGGGAATCTGGGGCCAACGTCCTGACTTTC.

This clonotype was counted ten times or more. The V call is TRBV5-1, the J call TRBJ2-3; 8 bases are shared with TRBD2. Germline CDR1 and CDR2: SGHRS and YFSETQ. CDR3 size: 16 residues. The J segment lost 0 bases and the V segment lost 3 bases, leaving 6 bases of the junction unmatched. CDR3: CASSSTSGASTDTQYF. CDR3 sequence (DNA): TGCGCCAGCAGCTCCACTAGCGGTGCTAGCACAGATACGCAGTATTTT.

This clonotype was counted between two and nine times. The V and J genes are TRBV5-1 and TRBJ1-5; TRBD1 matches 7 bases. The CDR3 is 17 residues long. With V trimmed by 0 bases and J by 0 bases, 6 bases remained unmatched. CDR1 is SGHRS and CDR2 is YFSETQ in the germline V gene. The CDR3 region is CASSLGDSPYSNQPQHF. CDR3 DNA: TGCGCCAGCAGCTTGGGGGACAGCCCTTATAGCAATCAGCCCCAGCATTTT.

This clonotype was detected many times. The chain recombines TRBV7-9 with TRBJ2-7, with D maybe TRBD2 (6 bases). V lost 5 bases and J 5 bases, leaving 25 bases between the germline ends. CDR1 SEHNR and CDR2 FQNEAQ come from the germline V gene (reference sequence). This CDR3 region has 17 residues. The CDR3 spells CASSLTWGARDSHEQYF. Written as DNA, the CDR3 is TGTGCCAGCAGCCTAACGTGGGGAGCCCGGGACTCGCACGAGCAGTACTTC.

This clonotype was recorded at least ten times. The chain couples TRBV15 to TRBJ2-3; D assignment may be TRBD1 or TRBD2 (6 bases each). Per germline, CDR1 LNHNV and CDR2 YYDKDF (reference sequence). The CDR3 runs to 16 residues. Trimming stripped 3 bases from V and 1 base from J, with 14 bases between. The CDR3 coding sequence is TGTGCCACCAGCAGCGGGGGCCAGGGTGGCACAGATACGCAGTATTTT. This encodes CATSSGGQGGTDTQYF.

In this sample, this clonotype turned up many times. The chain recombines TRBV11-1 with TRBJ2-1; D remains unclear. The CDR3 runs to 14 residues. The germline V gene encodes CDR1 SGHAT and CDR2 FQDESV (reference sequence). V dropped 5 bases and J dropped 5 bases, with 13 bases sitting between them. Here the CDR3 DNA reads TGTGCCAGCAGCCCCCCTGATACCAACAATGAGCAGTTCTTC. Encoded protein: CASSPPDTNNEQFF. Based on the CDR3 plus reference TRBV11-1 and TRBJ2-1, the full variable domain is EAEVAQSPRYKITEKSQAVAFWCDPISGHATLYWYRQILGQGPELLVQFQDESVVDDSQLPKDRFSAERLKGVDSTLKIQPAELGDSAMYLCASSPPDTNNEQFFGPGTRLTVL.

For this clonotype: Possible read error: a much larger clone is one base away. The chain carries TRBV20-1 and TRBJ2-7; D remains ambiguous. CDR1 is DFQATT and CDR2 is SNEGSKA in the germline V gene (reference sequence). Trimming pared 4 bases from V and 11 bases from J, leaving 12 bases between. There are 10 residues in the CDR3. CDR3 nucleotides: TGCAGTGCTATGGCGACGGCTGAGTACTTC. Translating gives CSAMATAEYF.

Many counts were recorded for this clonotype. The chain carries TRBV6-2 or TRBV6-3 and TRBJ1-1; D remains ambiguous. This CDR3 region has 13 residues. V shed 2 bases and J shed 7 bases, with 11 bases lying between them. Germline CDR1 reads MNHEY; CDR2 reads SVGEGT. The CDR3 DNA reads as TGTGCCAGCAGTTACGCGAAGAAACTTGAAGCTTTCTTT. Translation gives CASSYAKKLEAFF.

The table lists this clonotype with many counts. The genes are TRBV5-1 and TRBJ2-2; 7 nucleotides agree with TRBD1. V shed 7 bases and J 2 bases; nucleotides not matched to a gene: 2. This CDR3 comprises 13 residues. The V gene's germline CDR1 is SGHRS and CDR2 YFSETQ. In DNA form, the CDR3 reads TGCGCCAGCCGGGACAGCAACACCGGGGAGCTGTTTTTT. Its protein is CASRDSNTGELFF.

This clonotype was observed many times. The CDR3: CASRTSGGPYEQYF. CDR3 DNA sequence: TGTGCCAGCAGGACTAGCGGGGGACCCTACGAGCAGTACTTC. The chain uses TRBV6-6 and TRBJ2-7, with 12 positions matching TRBD2. Germline V gives CDR1 MNHNY, CDR2 SVGAGI (reference sequence). J lost 2 bases, V lost 6 bases, and 2 bases had no gene match. The CDR3 has 14 amino acids.

This clonotype was recorded at least ten times. The V call is TRBV7-9, the J call TRBJ2-7; D is perhaps TRBD1 (7 bases). The ends were cut back, 5 bases at V and 2 bases at J, with 13 bases in the middle. Per the germline V gene, CDR1 is SEHNR and CDR2 is FQNEAQ (reference sequence). The CDR3 is 14 amino acids. In nucleotides, the CDR3 is TGTGCCAGCAGCCGCGGGACAGCCGCCTACGAGCAGTACTTC. Amino acid sequence: CASSRGTAAYEQYF.

This clonotype was observed many times. V is TRBV29-1 and J is TRBJ1-1, with D tentatively TRBD1 (5 bases). CDR3 length: 13 residues. Germline V CDR1 and CDR2: SQVTM, ANQGSEA. Trimming removed 7 bases from V and 3 bases from J, with 15 bases in between. The CDR3 DNA reads as TGCAGCGCTTCCAGGGTGCCGTACACTGAAGCTTTCTTT. Its translation is CSASRVPYTEAFF.

This clonotype was recorded many times. This chain uses TRBV7-7 with TRBJ2-2, with 8 nucleotides matching TRBD1. This CDR3 is 15 amino acids long. V lost 5 bases, J lost 5 bases, and 7 bases stayed unmatched. The germline V gene encodes CDR1 SSHAT and CDR2 FNYEAQ (reference sequence). This CDR3 is CASSADRAGTGELFF. CDR3 nucleotide sequence: TGTGCCAGCAGCGCGGACAGGGCGGGGACCGGGGAGCTGTTTTTT. Using reference TRBV7-7 and TRBJ2-2 for the parts outside the CDR3, the full variable domain is GAGVSQSPRYKVTKRGQDVTLRCDPISSHATLYWYQQALGQGPEFLTYFNYEAQPDKSGLPSDRFSAERPEGSISTLTIQRTEQRDSAMYRCASSADRAGTGELFFGEGSRLTVL.

This clonotype was counted at least ten times. CDR3 residues: CASSVGTAFGEKLFF. The CDR3 nucleotides read TGCGCCAGCAGCGTCGGGACAGCCTTTGGGGAAAAACTGTTTTTT. This rearrangement joins TRBV5-1 to TRBJ1-4; 7 bases map to TRBD1. The CDR3 spans 15 residues. After removal of 4 bases from V and 8 bases from J, the junction contained 11 bases not matched to a gene. CDR1 is SGHRS, CDR2 YFSETQ, per germline.

On this clonotype: Possible read error: a much larger clone is one base away. The chain joins TRBV11-2 to TRBJ2-2; D is possibly TRBD1 (6 bases). CDR1 is SGHAT and CDR2 is FQNNGV in the germline V gene. The CDR3 is 15 amino acids. The CDR3 DNA reads TGTTCCAGCAGCCGGGACATCGCGAACACCGGGGAGCTGTTTTTT. This encodes CSSSRDIANTGELFF.

This clonotype has ten or more counts. The rearrangement joins TRBV7-2 to TRBJ2-1; 9 positions match TRBD2. The CDR3 spans 16 residues. The V and J ends lost 1 base and 3 bases, in that order; junction bases with no gene match: 4. The germline V gene encodes CDR1 SGHTA and CDR2 FQGNSA. The CDR3 sequence is CASSLDSGSGYNEQFF. CDR3 coding DNA: TGTGCCAGCAGCTTAGATAGCGGGAGCGGCTACAATGAGCAGTTCTTC.

This clonotype was seen repeatedly, ten times or more. The V and J genes are TRBV6-6 and TRBJ2-1; D tentatively reads TRBD1 or TRBD2 (6 bases each). The CDR3 length is 16 residues. Trimming removed 7 bases from V and 2 bases from J, with 18 bases in between. The germline V gene has CDR1 MNHNY and CDR2 SVGAGI (reference sequence). This chain's CDR3 is CASKPEGEVAYNEQFF. In nucleotides, the CDR3 is TGTGCCAGCAAGCCCGAGGGGGAGGTGGCCTACAATGAGCAGTTCTTC.